The rows below give T cell receptor beta chains drawn from one sample of a study of monozygotic twins with inflammatory bowel disease. TCRdb re-called the 5' RACE reads, yielding one record per CDR3 amino acid sequence without DNA. This sample's clone table lists 300,000 to 450,000 distinct CDR3 sequences. The sequencing input was blood. Every receptor here comes from a human donor with ulcerative colitis or Crohn's disease, or a healthy co-twin of an affected twin (not recorded which). CDR3s include the opening cysteine and the closing phenylalanine or tryptophan.

>TRBV5-8|TRBJ2-7
CASSQTSRTQYF
>TRBV20-1|TRBJ2-2
CSAREIGGGNTGELFF
>TRBV5-1|TRBJ1-6
CASSLGSGQGTSPLHF
>TRBV5-1|TRBJ2-7
CASSLVPGLFWYEQYF
>TRBV5-5|TRBJ1-5
CASSLRISGVGQPQHF
>TRBV7-2|TRBJ2-7
CASSLRGVSYEQYF
>TRBV18|TRBJ2-4
CASSPIVQVENIQYF
>TRBV6-2/TRBV6-3|TRBJ1-4
CASNLLGGSNEKLFF
>TRBV30|TRBJ2-3
CAWSALSTDTQYF
>TRBV20-1|TRBJ1-5
CSARTTGGNQPQHF
>TRBV5-1|TRBJ2-7
CASSWGQGDEQYF
>TRBV20-1|TRBJ2-7
CSARARGVGTYEQYF
>TRBV5-1|TRBJ2-7
CASSLARGRSIGEQYF
>TRBV7-9|TRBJ1-4
CASSSFPRDRSNEKLFF
>TRBV5-1|TRBJ2-5
CASSLADSQETQYF
>TRBV11-1|TRBJ1-2
CASSLDDSFDYGYTF
>TRBV7-2|TRBJ1-2
CASSYTARGYGYTF